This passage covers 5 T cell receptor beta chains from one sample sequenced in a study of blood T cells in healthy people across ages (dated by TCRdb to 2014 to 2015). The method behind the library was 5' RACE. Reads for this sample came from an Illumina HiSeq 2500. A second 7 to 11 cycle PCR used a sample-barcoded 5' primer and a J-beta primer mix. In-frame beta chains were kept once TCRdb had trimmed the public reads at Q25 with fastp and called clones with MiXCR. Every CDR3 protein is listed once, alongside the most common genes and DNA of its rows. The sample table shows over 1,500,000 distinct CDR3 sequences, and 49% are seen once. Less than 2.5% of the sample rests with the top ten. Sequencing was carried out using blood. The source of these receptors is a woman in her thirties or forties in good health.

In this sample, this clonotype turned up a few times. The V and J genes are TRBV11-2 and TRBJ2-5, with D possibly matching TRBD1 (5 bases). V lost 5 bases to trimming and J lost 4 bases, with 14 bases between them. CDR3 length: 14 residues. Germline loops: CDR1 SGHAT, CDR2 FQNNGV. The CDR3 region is CASSRAGAAETQYF. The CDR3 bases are TGTGCCAGCAGCCGAGCTGGGGCAGCAGAGACCCAGTACTTC.

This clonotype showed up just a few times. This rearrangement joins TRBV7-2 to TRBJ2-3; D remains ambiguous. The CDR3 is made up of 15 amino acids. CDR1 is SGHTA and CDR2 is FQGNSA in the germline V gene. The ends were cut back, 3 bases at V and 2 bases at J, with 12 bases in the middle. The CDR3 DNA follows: TGTGCCAGCAGCTTGACACTTTCTTCCACAGATACGCAGTATTTT. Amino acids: CASSLTLSSTDTQYF.

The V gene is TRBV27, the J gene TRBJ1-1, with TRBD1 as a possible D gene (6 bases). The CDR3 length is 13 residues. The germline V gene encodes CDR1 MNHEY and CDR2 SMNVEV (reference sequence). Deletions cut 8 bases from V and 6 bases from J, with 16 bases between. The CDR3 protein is CASGAGGVSEAFF. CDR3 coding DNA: TGTGCCAGCGGGGCGGGGGGCGTCTCTGAAGCTTTCTTT.

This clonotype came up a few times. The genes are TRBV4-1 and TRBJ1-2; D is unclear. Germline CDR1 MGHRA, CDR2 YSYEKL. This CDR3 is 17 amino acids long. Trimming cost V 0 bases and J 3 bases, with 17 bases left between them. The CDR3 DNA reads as TGCGCCAGCAGCCAAGATGTTGGAACTTTATCGGACTATGGCTACACCTTC. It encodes CASSQDVGTLSDYGYTF.

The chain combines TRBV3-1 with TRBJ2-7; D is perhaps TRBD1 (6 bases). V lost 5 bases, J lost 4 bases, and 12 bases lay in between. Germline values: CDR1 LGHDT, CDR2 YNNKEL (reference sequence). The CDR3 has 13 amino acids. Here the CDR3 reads CASSTRQAYEQYF. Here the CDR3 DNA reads TGTGCCAGCAGCACCCGACAGGCTTACGAGCAGTACTTC.